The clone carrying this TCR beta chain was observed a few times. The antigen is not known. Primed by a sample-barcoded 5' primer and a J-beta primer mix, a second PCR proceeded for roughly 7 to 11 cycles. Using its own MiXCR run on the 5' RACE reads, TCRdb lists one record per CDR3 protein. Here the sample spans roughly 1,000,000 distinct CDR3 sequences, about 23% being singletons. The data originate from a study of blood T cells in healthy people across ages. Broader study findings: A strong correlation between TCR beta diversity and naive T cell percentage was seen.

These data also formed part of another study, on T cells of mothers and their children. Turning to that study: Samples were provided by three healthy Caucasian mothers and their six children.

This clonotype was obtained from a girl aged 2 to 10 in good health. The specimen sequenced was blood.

CDR3 protein: CASREGGSWGYTF. For the CDR3, the DNA is TGTGCCAGCCGGGAGGGTGGGAGTTGGGGCTACACCTTC. This chain joins TRBV6-5 and TRBJ1-2; D remains ambiguous. The CDR3 is 13 residues long. The ends were cut back, 8 bases at V and 8 bases at J, with 18 bases in the middle. Germline assignment: CDR1 MNHEY and CDR2 SVGAGI.